Sequencing of this TCR beta chain was carried out in a study of identical twins. This clonotype was seen a handful of times. The V and J ends lost 3 bases and 1 base respectively, with 9 bases between them. Germline loops: CDR1 SGHTA, CDR2 FQGTGA. This CDR3 is 15 amino acids long. One entry per CDR3 protein results from TCRdb running MiXCR on the 5' RACE reads. The table has approximately 500,000 distinct CDR3 sequences, 13% to 15% seen once. The same data also contributed to another study, on yellow fever vaccine responses in identical twins.

The specimen sequenced was CD4+ T cells sorted from blood. The V call is TRBV7-3, the J call TRBJ2-2; perhaps TRBD2 as D (5 bases). The clonotype comes from a woman in her late teens or twenties in good health. CDR3 loop: CASSLDWENTGELFF. The CDR3 DNA sequence: TGTGCCAGCAGCTTGGACTGGGAGAACACCGGGGAGCTGTTTTTT.